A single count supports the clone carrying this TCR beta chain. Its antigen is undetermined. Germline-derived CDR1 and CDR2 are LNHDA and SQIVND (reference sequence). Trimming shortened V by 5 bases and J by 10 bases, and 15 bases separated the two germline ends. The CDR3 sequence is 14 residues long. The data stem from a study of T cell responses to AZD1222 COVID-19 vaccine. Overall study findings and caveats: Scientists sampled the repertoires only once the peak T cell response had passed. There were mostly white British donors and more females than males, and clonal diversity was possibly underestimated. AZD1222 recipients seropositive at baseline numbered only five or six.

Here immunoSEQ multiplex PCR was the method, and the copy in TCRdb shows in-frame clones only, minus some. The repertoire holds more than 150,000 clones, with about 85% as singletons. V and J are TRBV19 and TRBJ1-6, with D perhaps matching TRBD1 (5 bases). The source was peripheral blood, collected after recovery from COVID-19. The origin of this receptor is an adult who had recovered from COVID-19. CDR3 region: CASSEGSQGSPLHF. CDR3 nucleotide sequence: TGTGCCAGTAGTGAGGGGTCGCAGGGATCACCCCTCCACTTT. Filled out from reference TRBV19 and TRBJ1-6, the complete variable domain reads DGGITQSPKYLFRKEGQNVTLSCEQNLNHDAMYWYRQDPGQGLRLIYYSQIVNDFQKGDIAEGYSVSREKKESFPLTVTSAQKNPTAFYLCASSEGSQGSPLHFGNGTRLTVT.